The rows below give T cell receptor beta chains drawn from one sample of a study of T cell changes during pregnancy in multiple sclerosis. Profiled with immunoSEQ multiplex PCR; TCRdb holds only in-frame clones, not every one. The data hold about 40,000 clones, with 90% to 95% observed a single time. Sequencing was performed on peripheral blood, taken before pregnancy. These receptor sequences come from a female donor with multiple sclerosis, enrolled in a pregnancy study. Each CDR3 is given with its conserved first and last residue. The D gene is left open where the match is weak. Some rows mark clone size as missing; the rest say once, few, many or name a class of expanded clone.

clone_size	v_call	j_call	d_call	cdr3_nt	cdr3_aa
-	TRBV9	TRBJ2-7	-	TGTGCCAGCAGCGTAGATCCGGGCGGGGAGCAGTACTTC	CASSVDPGGEQYF
-	TRBV5-6	TRBJ1-1	-	TGTGCCAGCAGGCGAGGGTGGAACACTGAAGCTTTCTTT	CASRRGWNTEAFF
-	TRBV10-3	TRBJ2-2	TRBD2	TGTGCCATCAGTGCCTCCGGGACTATCAACACCGGGGAGCTGTTTTTT	CAISASGTINTGELFF
-	TRBV19	TRBJ1-1	TRBD1	TGTGCCAGTACCTCGGACAGGGTGAACACTGAAGCTTTCTTT	CASTSDRVNTEAFF
-	TRBV19	TRBJ1-5	-	TGTGCCAGTAGTATAGGGGGCGATGGCCAGCCCCAGCATTTT	CASSIGGDGQPQHF
few	TRBV6-4	TRBJ2-2	-	TGTGCCAGCAGTGACGCGGTACGGGACACCGGGGAGCTGTTTTTT	CASSDAVRDTGELFF
-	TRBV27	TRBJ2-1	TRBD2	TGTGCCAGCGCTACCGGGAGACTAGCGGGAGTCAATGAGCAGTTCTTC	CASATGRLAGVNEQFF
-	TRBV5-1	TRBJ1-5	-	TGCGCCAGCAGCTTGAGGGGGGGAAATCAGCCCCAGCATTTT	CASSLRGGNQPQHF
-	TRBV7-2	TRBJ1-2	TRBD1	TGTGCCAGCACCCCGGACAGGGGAGGTGGCTACACCTTC	CASTPDRGGGYTF
-	TRBV5-1	TRBJ2-7	-	TGCGCCAGCAGCCCTTTGGGGCCCGCATTCCACGAGCAGTACTTC	CASSPLGPAFHEQYF
once	TRBV2	TRBJ1-3	TRBD1	TGTGCCACCAGACAGGGGGAATCTGGAAACACCATATATTTT	CATRQGESGNTIYF
once	TRBV5-1	TRBJ1-4	-	TGCGCCAGCAGCTTGGAAGGGGGTAATGAAAAACTGTTTTTT	CASSLEGGNEKLFF
once	TRBV2	TRBJ2-1	TRBD2	TGTGCCAGCAGCTGGACTAGCGGGAGTTACAATGAGCAGTTCTTC	CASSWTSGSYNEQFF
-	TRBV18	TRBJ2-5	TRBD2	TGTGCCAGCTCACCACCGGGACTAGCGGGAGATTACGAGACCCAGTACTTC	CASSPPGLAGDYETQYF
-	TRBV5-1	TRBJ1-6	-	TGCGCCAGCAGAAGGGGGACGGACAATTCACCCCTCCACTTT	CASRRGTDNSPLHF
-	TRBV5-4	TRBJ1-2	TRBD1	TGTGCCAGCAGCTTGGCCAGTAGTGGACAGGATCTTAACTATGGCTACACCTTC	CASSLASSGQDLNYGYTF
-	TRBV28	TRBJ2-5	TRBD1	TGTGCCAGCAGTTTAGACAGGGAAGAGACCCAGTACTTC	CASSLDREETQYF
-	TRBV5-1	TRBJ2-7	-	TGCGCCAGCAGCTTGGGGCAGGGGGGAGTGTACGAGCAGTACTTC	CASSLGQGGVYEQYF
-	TRBV18	TRBJ2-1	TRBD1	TGTGCCAGCTCACCGGCCCAGGGGGCTGGGTATGAGCAGTTCTTC	CASSPAQGAGYEQFF
-	TRBV7-2	TRBJ1-1	TRBD1	TGTGCCAGCAGCTTAGCGGACAGGGAGTACGCTGAAGCTTTCTTT	CASSLADREYAEAFF
few	TRBV9	TRBJ2-5	TRBD1	TGTGCCAGCAGCGTAACCGCCGGGGACAGGGGAGAGACCCAGTACTTC	CASSVTAGDRGETQYF
-	TRBV19	TRBJ2-3	TRBD2	TGTGCCAGTAGTATCGAGGGAGGGCCCGATACGCAGTATTTT	CASSIEGGPDTQYF
-	TRBV4-1	TRBJ1-2	TRBD1	TGCGCCAGCAGCCAAGGACAGGGTGATCTCTATGGCTACACCTTC	CASSQGQGDLYGYTF
-	TRBV7-2	TRBJ2-7	-	TGTGCCAGCAGCTCCGCGGGATCTGGTGCCTACGAGCAGTACTTC	CASSSAGSGAYEQYF
-	TRBV28	TRBJ2-7	-	TGTGCCAGCAGTTTACCTTTGGGGGACACTCACTACGAGCAGTACTTC	CASSLPLGDTHYEQYF
once	TRBV7-2	TRBJ1-1	-	TGTGCCAGCAGCTTATCGGGTATGAGGGCTTTCTTT	CASSLSGMRAFF
-	TRBV4-2	TRBJ2-1	TRBD2	TGTGCCAGCAGCGAAGGGACTAGCGGGAGTGCCTACAATGAGCAGTTCTTC	CASSEGTSGSAYNEQFF
-	TRBV2	TRBJ2-5	-	TGTGCCAGCAGTACCCGGCCGCAGGGCGGCGTGGGGACCCAGTACTTC	CASSTRPQGGVGTQYF
-	TRBV5-8	TRBJ2-7	-	TGTGCCAGCAGCTTGGGCCCAGGGCTACACGAGCAGTACTTC	CASSLGPGLHEQYF
-	TRBV6-5	TRBJ2-1	TRBD2	TGTGCCAGCAGTCCTGGACTAGCGGGCTACAATGAGCAGTTCTTC	CASSPGLAGYNEQFF
-	TRBV29-1	TRBJ2-3	TRBD2	TGCAGCGTTGTTCTAGCGGCCACGGGAGATACGCAGTATTTT	CSVVLAATGDTQYF
-	TRBV30	TRBJ1-1	-	TGTGCCTGGAGTACTCAGGAGGACACTGAAGCTTTCTTT	CAWSTQEDTEAFF
-	TRBV5-1	TRBJ2-3	TRBD1	TGCGCCAGCAGCCGCAACGAGGGGGCCGGAGATACGCAGTATTTT	CASSRNEGAGDTQYF
-	TRBV27	TRBJ2-7	-	TGTGCCAGCAGTAACCCAGACAGCTACGAGCAGTACTTC	CASSNPDSYEQYF
-	TRBV11-2	TRBJ2-7	-	TGTGCCAGCAGCCCCTGGGAGTTGGGGTCGGTAAAGTACGAGCAGTACTTC	CASSPWELGSVKYEQYF
-	TRBV5-1	TRBJ2-5	-	TGCGCCAGCAGCTTGAACAACCGGGGAGAGACCCAGTACTTC	CASSLNNRGETQYF
-	TRBV13	TRBJ1-1	TRBD1	TGTGCCAGCAGCTCGACAGGGTGGACTGAAGCTTTCTTT	CASSSTGWTEAFF
once	TRBV10-3	TRBJ2-3	TRBD2	TGTGCCATCAGAGAGGGACTAGCGAGCACAGATACGCAGTATTTT	CAIREGLASTDTQYF
-	TRBV27	TRBJ2-6	-	TGTGCCAGCAGTTTCGGGTCTGGGGCCAACGTCCTGACTTTC	CASSFGSGANVLTF
-	TRBV19	TRBJ2-1	-	TGTGCCAGTAGTACTGGACTACGCGAGCAGTTCTTC	CASSTGLREQFF
-	TRBV4-2	TRBJ2-3	TRBD2	TGTGCCAGCAGCCAAGAAGGCGGGAGGGCTGTAGATACGCAGTATTTT	CASSQEGGRAVDTQYF
-	TRBV19	TRBJ1-2	-	TGTGCCAGTAGTCCCAACGAGGACAGCTATGGCTACACCTTC	CASSPNEDSYGYTF
-	TRBV10-3	TRBJ1-4	-	TGTGCCATCAGTGAGGCGGGGGTATTTGAAAAACTGTTTTTT	CAISEAGVFEKLFF
-	TRBV7-2	TRBJ2-1	-	TGTGCCAGCAGCTCCCCAAGCGCAGAGCAGTTCTTC	CASSSPSAEQFF
-	TRBV5-5	TRBJ2-4	-	TGTGCCAGCAGCTTGTACGGTCAGTCGGGGAACATTCAGTACTTC	CASSLYGQSGNIQYF
-	TRBV18	TRBJ2-5	-	TGTGCCAGCTCACCGGACTTGTTTAAAGAGACCCAGTACTTC	CASSPDLFKETQYF
-	TRBV28	TRBJ2-1	TRBD1	TGTGCCAGCAGCACTATACTCGGGACAGGGGATGACAATGAGCAGTTCTTC	CASSTILGTGDDNEQFF
-	TRBV9	TRBJ2-5	-	TGTGCCAGCAGCGTAGCTACCCAGGGTGGAGAGACCCAGTACTTC	CASSVATQGGETQYF
-	TRBV5-6	TRBJ2-2	TRBD2	TGTGCCAGCACCAGAGCGGGGGCGGGCACCGGGGAGCTGTTTTTT	CASTRAGAGTGELFF
-	TRBV7-9	TRBJ2-1	-	TGTGCCAGCAGCTCAGACAGCTACAATGAGCAGTTCTTC	CASSSDSYNEQFF
-	TRBV5-4	TRBJ2-1	TRBD2	TGTGCCAGCAGCCCCAATCGCGGGACTAGCGGGAGGGAGCAGTTCTTC	CASSPNRGTSGREQFF
few	TRBV27	TRBJ2-5	-	TGTGCCAGCAGGAAAGTCGCGGGCGAGACCCAGTACTTC	CASRKVAGETQYF
-	TRBV6-1	TRBJ2-3	TRBD2	TGTGCCAGCAGTGAATTCGCGGGAGGTGCAGATACGCAGTATTTT	CASSEFAGGADTQYF
-	TRBV9	TRBJ2-5	-	TGTGCCAGCAGCGTGGACAACCAAGAGACCCAGTACTTC	CASSVDNQETQYF
few	TRBV5-6	TRBJ1-2	-	TGTGCCAGCAGCTTACCCTCAACCTGGGCTGGCTACACCTTC	CASSLPSTWAGYTF
-	TRBV4-1	TRBJ2-1	-	TGCGCCAGCAGCCAACTACTAGGGCCCGAGCAGTTCTTC	CASSQLLGPEQFF
few	TRBV7-9	TRBJ1-2	TRBD1	TGTGCCAGCACCGTAAAGGGGGCTTCTGGCTACACCTTC	CASTVKGASGYTF
once	TRBV6-1	TRBJ2-3	-	TGTGCCGCCGAGGCTAGTGAGAGCACAGATACGCAGTATTTT	CAAEASESTDTQYF
-	TRBV5-1	TRBJ2-2	TRBD2	TGCGCCAGCAGCGCCCCGGGACTAAGGGACGCCGGGGAGCTGTTTTTT	CASSAPGLRDAGELFF